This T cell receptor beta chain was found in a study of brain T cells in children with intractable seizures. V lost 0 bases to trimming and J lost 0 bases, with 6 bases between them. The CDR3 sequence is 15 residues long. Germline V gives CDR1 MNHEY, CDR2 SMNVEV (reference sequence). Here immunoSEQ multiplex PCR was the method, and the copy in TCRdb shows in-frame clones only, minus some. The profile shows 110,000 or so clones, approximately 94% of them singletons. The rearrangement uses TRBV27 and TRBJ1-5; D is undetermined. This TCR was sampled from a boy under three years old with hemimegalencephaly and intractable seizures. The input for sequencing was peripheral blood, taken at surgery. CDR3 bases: TGTGCCAGCAGTTTATCCACTTATAGCAATCAGCCCCAGCATTTT. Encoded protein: CASSLSTYSNQPQHF.